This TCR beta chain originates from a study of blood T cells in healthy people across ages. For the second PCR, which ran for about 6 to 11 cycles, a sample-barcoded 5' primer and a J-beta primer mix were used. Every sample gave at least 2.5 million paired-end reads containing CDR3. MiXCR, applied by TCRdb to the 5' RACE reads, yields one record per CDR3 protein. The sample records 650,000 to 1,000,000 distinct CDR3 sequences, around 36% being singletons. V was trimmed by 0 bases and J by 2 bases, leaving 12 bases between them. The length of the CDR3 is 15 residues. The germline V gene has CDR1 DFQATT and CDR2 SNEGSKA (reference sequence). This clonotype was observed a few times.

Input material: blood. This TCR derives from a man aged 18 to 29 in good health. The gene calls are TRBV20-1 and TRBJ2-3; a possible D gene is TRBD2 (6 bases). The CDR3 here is CSAREGSGSTDTQYF. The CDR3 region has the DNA TGCAGTGCTAGAGAGGGTAGCGGCTCCACAGATACGCAGTATTTT.